This T cell receptor beta chain was sequenced during a study of long-term antiretroviral therapy in people with HIV. Study observations and caveats: CDR3 lengths in HIV samples spanned a narrower range than controls. ART adherence was not documented, and neither viral resistance nor therapy changes had any data.

With regard to this clone: Its antigen is unidentified.

The run of the v3.0 immunoSEQ assay was at survey level. A target of roughly 40,000-55,000 T-cell genomes per sample was set for sequencing. The data were produced by immunoSEQ multiplex PCR, yet TCRdb's version contains in-frame clones alone and is incomplete. The sample has approximately 31,000 clones; roughly 97% are singletons. Germline V gives CDR1 ENHRY, CDR2 SYGVKD. Trimming removed 5 bases from V and 7 bases from J; junction bases left unmatched: 8. This CDR3 contains 15 residues. From each donor, at least one pre-ART PBMC sample and at least two post-ART PBMC samples were obtained. The V gene is TRBV10-3, the J gene TRBJ1-6, with 7 bases matching TRBD1. Material: unsorted PBMCs, obtained 6.9 years after starting antiretroviral therapy. The sequence was obtained from a man younger than 40 with HIV. Here the CDR3 reads CAISTSGTENSPLHF. The CDR3 DNA sequence: TGTGCCATCAGTACATCCGGGACAGAGAATTCACCCCTCCACTTT.